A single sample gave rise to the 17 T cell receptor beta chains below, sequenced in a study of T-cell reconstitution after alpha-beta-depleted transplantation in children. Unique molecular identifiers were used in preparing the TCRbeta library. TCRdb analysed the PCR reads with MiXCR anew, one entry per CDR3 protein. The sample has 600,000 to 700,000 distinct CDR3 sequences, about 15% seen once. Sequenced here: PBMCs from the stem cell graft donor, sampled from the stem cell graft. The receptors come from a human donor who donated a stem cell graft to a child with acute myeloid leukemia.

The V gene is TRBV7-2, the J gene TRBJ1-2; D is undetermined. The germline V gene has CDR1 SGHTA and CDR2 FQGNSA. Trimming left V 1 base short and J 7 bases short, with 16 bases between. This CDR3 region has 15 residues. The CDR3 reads CASSLDPGTTPGYTF. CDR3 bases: TGTGCCAGCAGCTTAGACCCAGGCACCACCCCTGGCTACACCTTC.

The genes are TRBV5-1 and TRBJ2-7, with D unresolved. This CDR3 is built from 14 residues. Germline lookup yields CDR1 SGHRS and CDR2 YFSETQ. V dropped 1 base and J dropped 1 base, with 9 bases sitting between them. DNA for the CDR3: TGCGCCAGCAGCTTGCTGGACGGGTCCTACGAGCAGTACTTC. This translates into CASSLLDGSYEQYF. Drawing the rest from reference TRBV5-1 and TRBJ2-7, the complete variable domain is KAGVTQTPRYLIKTRGQQVTLSCSPISGHRSVSWYQQTPGQGLQFLFEYFSETQRNKGNFPGRFSGRQFSNSRSEMNVSTLELGDSALYLCASSLLDGSYEQYFGPGTRLTVT.

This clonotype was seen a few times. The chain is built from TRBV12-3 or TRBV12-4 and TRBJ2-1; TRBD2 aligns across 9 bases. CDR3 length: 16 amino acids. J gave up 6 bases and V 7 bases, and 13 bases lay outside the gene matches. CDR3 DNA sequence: TGTGCCAGCATCCCGGGGGGACTAGCTTCTAGCAATGAGCAGTTCTTC. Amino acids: CASIPGGLASSNEQFF.

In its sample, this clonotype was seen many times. In DNA, the CDR3 is TGCAGTGTGGGCAGGCGTCAAGAGACCCAGTACTTC. This gives the protein CSVGRRQETQYF. This chain joins TRBV20-1 and TRBJ2-5; D remains ambiguous. CDR1 is DFQATT, CDR2 SNEGSKA, per germline (reference sequence). The germline V and J ends were trimmed by 7 bases and 2 bases, with 11 bases remaining between them. The CDR3 contains 12 residues.

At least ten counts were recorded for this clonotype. The CDR3 loop is CASSIAGLGQPQHF. The CDR3 bases are TGTGCCAGCAGTATTGCAGGTCTGGGTCAGCCCCAGCATTTT. The V call is TRBV27, the J call TRBJ1-5; D uncertain. The CDR3 spans 14 residues. Germline values: CDR1 MNHEY, CDR2 SMNVEV (reference sequence). V was clipped by 5 bases and J by 6 bases, with 14 bases between them.

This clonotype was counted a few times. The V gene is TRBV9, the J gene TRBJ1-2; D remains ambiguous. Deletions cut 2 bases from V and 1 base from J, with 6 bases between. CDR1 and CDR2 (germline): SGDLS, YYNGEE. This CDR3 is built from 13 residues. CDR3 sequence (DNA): TGTGCCAGCAGCGTGAGCCTTAACTATGGCTACACCTTC. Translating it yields CASSVSLNYGYTF.

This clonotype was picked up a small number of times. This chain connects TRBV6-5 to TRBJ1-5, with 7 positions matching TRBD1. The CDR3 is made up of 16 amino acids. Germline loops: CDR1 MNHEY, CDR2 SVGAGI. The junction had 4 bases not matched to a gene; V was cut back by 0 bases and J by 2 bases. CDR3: CASSYSTQGGNQPQHF. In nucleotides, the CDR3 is TGTGCCAGCAGTTACTCGACGCAGGGGGGCAATCAGCCCCAGCATTTT.

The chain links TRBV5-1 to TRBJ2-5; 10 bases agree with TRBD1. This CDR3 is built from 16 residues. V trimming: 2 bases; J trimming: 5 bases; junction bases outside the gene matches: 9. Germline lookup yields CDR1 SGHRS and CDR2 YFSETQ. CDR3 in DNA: TGCGCCAGCAGCTTCGACAGGGGGCCAACAAGGGAGACCCAGTACTTC. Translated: CASSFDRGPTRETQYF.

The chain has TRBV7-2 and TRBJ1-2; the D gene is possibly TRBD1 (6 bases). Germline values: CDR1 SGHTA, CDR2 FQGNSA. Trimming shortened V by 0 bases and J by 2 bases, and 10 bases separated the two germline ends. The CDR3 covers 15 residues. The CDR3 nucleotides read TGTGCCAGCAGCTTAGCCCAAACAGGGAACTATGGCTACACCTTC. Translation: CASSLAQTGNYGYTF.

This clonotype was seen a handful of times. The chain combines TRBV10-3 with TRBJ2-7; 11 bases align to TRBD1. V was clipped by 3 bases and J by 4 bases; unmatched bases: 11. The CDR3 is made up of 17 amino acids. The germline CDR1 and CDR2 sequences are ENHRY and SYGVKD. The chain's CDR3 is CAISDQDRGLDPYEQYV. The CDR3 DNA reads TGTGCCATCAGTGATCAGGACAGGGGGCTTGACCCTTACGAGCAGTACGTC.

Here the CDR3 DNA reads TGCGCCAGCAGTTCACAGGGGCAAAGTACGGGCTACACCTTC. This translates into CASSSQGQSTGYTF. V gene TRBV5-1 combines with J gene TRBJ1-2; 7 bases line up with TRBD1. The CDR3 loop spans 14 amino acids. Germline lookup yields CDR1 SGHRS and CDR2 YFSETQ. V trimming: 5 bases; J trimming: 8 bases; junction bases outside the gene matches: 12.

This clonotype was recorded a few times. CDR3 sequence (DNA): TGCAGTGCTAGGGATGGAGGTGGAGAAGAGACCCAGTACTTC. It encodes CSARDGGGEETQYF. The rearrangement links TRBV20-1 to TRBJ2-5; possible D gene TRBD2, 5 bases. V was clipped by 3 bases and J by 3 bases, with 14 bases between them. This CDR3 region has 14 residues. Germline V gene lookup returns CDR1 DFQATT and CDR2 SNEGSKA (reference sequence).

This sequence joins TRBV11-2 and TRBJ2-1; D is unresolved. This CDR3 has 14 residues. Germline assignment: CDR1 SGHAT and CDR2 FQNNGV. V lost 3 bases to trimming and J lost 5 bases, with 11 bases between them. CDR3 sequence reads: CASSFGLANNEQFF. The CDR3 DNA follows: TGTGCCAGCAGCTTCGGGTTAGCAAACAATGAGCAGTTCTTC.

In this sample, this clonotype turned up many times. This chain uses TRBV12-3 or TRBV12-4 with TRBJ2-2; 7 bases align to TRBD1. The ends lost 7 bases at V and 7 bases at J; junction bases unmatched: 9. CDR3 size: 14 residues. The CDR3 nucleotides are TGTGCCAGCATCCGAGGGGACAGTCGCGGGGAGCTGTTTTTT. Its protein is CASIRGDSRGELFF.

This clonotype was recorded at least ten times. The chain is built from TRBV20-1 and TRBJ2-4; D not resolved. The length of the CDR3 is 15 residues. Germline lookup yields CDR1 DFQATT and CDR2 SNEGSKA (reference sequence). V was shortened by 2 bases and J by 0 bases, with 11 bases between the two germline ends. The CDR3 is CSARRFRLAKNIQYF. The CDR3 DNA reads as TGCAGTGCTAGAAGATTCCGGCTAGCCAAAAACATTCAGTACTTC.

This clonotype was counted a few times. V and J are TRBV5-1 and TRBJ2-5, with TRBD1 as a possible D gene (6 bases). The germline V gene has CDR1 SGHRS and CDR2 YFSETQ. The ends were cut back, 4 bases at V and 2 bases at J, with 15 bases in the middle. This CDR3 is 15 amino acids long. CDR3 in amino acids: CASSRSGQPQETQYF. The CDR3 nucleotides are TGCGCCAGCAGCCGATCGGGACAACCACAAGAGACCCAGTACTTC.

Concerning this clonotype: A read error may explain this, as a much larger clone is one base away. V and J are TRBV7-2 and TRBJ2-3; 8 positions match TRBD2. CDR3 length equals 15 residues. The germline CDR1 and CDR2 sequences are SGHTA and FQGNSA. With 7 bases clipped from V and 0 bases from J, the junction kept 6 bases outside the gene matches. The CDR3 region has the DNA TGTGCCAGCATCGTTAGCGGGGTGAGCACAGATACGCAGTATTTT. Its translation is CASIVSGVSTDTQYF.